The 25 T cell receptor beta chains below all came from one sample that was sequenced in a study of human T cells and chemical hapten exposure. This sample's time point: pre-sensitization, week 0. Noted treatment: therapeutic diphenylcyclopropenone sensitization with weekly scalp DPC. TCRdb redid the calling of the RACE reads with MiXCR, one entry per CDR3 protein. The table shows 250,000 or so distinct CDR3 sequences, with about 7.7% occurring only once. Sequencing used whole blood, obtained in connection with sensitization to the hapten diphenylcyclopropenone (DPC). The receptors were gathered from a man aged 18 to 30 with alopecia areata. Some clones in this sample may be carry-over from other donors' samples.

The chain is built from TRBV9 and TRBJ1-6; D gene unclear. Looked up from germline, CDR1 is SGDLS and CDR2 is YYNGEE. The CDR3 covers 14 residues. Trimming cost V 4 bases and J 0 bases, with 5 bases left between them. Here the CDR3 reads CASSMGSYNSPLHF. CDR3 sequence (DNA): TGTGCCAGCAGCATGGGCTCCTATAATTCACCCCTCCACTTT.

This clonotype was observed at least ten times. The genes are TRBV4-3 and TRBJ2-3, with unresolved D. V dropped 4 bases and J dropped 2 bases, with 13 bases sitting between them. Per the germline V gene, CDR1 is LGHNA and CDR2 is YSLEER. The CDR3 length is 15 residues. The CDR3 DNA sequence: TGCGCCAGCAGCCCTGAAAAGAATCCCACAGATACGCAGTATTTT. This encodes CASSPEKNPTDTQYF.

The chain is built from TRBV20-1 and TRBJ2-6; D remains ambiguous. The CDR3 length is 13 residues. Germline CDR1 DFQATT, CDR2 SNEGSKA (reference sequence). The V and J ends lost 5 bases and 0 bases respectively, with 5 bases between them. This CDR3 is CSAPLSGANVLTF. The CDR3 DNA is TGCAGTGCTCCTCTCTCTGGGGCCAACGTCCTGACTTTC.

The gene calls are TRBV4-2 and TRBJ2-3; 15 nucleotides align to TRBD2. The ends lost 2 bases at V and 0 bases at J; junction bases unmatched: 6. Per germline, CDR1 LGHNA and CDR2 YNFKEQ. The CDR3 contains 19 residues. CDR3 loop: CASSQLGTSGRTSTDTQYF. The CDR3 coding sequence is TGTGCCAGCAGCCAACTAGGGACTAGCGGGAGGACTAGCACAGATACGCAGTATTTT.

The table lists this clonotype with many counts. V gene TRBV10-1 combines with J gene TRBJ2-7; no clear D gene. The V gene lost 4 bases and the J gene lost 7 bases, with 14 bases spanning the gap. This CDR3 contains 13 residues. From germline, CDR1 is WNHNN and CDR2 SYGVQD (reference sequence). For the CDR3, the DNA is TGCGCCAGCAGTGGTAGATTTTCAGGAGAGCAGTACTTC. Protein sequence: CASSGRFSGEQYF.

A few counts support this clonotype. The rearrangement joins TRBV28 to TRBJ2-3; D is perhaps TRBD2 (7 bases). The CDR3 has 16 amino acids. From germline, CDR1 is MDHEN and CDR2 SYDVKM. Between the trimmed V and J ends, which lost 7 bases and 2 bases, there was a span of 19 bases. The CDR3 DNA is TGTGCCAGCAATGTCATAGAGGGGGGGACCACAGATACGCAGTATTTT. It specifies CASNVIEGGTTDTQYF.

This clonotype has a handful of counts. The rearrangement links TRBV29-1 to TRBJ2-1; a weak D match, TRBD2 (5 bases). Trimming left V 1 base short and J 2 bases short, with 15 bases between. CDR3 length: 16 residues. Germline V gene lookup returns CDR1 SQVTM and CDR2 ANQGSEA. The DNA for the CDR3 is TGCAGCGTTGAAGTCGGGAAGGGTACCCCCTACAATGAGCAGTTCTTC. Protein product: CSVEVGKGTPYNEQFF.

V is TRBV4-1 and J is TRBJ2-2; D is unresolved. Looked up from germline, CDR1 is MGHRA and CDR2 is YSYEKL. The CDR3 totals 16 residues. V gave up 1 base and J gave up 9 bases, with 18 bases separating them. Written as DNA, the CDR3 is TGCGCCAGCAGCCAAGGGGGTTCGGGTTACCCGCGGGAGCTGTTTTTT. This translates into CASSQGGSGYPRELFF.

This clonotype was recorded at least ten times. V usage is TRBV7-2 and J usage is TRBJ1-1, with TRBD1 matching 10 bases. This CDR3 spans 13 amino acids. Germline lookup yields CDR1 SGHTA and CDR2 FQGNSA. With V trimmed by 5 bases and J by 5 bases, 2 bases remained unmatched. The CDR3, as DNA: TGTGCCAGCAGCCGGGGACAGGGGACTGAAGCTTTCTTT. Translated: CASSRGQGTEAFF.

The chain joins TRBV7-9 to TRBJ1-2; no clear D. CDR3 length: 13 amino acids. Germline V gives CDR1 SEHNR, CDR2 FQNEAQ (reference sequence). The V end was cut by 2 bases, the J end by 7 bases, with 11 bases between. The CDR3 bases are TGTGCCAGCAGCTTACCAGGCGGGGTTGGCTACACCTTC. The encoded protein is CASSLPGGVGYTF.

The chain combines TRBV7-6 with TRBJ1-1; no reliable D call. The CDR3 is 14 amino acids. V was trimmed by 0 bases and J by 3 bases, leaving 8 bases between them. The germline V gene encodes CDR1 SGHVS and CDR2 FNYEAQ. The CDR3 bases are TGTGCCAGCAGCTTAGCCGGGGAGGACACTGAAGCTTTCTTT. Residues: CASSLAGEDTEAFF. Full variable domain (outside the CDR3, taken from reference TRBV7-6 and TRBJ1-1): GAGVSQSPRYKVTKRGQDVALRCDPISGHVSLYWYRQALGQGPEFLTYFNYEAQQDKSGLPNDRFSAERPEGSISTLTIQRTEQRDSAMYRCASSLAGEDTEAFFGQGTRLTVV.

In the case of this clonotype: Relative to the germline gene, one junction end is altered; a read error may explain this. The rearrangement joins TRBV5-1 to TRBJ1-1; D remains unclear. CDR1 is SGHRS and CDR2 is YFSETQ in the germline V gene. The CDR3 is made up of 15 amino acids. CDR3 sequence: CASSFREPVNTEASF. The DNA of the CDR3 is TGCGCCAGCAGCTTCCGGGAGCCTGTGAACACTGAAGCTTCCTTT.

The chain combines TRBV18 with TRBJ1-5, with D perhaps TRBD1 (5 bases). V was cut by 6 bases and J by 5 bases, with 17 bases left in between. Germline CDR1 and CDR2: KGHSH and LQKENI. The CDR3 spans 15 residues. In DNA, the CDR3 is TGTGCCAGCTCGCAGTCGTCAGGGACGGATCAGCCCCAGCATTTT. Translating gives CASSQSSGTDQPQHF.

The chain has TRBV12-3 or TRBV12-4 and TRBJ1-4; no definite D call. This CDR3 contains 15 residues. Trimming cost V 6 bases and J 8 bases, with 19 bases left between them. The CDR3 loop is CASSPAPRADEKLFF. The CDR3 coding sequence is TGTGCCAGCAGCCCCGCCCCACGGGCAGACGAAAAACTGTTTTTT.

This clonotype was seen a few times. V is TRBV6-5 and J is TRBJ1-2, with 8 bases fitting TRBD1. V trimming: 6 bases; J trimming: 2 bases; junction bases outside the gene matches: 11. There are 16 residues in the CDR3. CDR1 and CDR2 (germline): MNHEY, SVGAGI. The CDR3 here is CASSRGQASYNYGYTF. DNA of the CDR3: TGTGCCAGCAGCCGGGGACAGGCCTCCTACAACTATGGCTACACCTTC.

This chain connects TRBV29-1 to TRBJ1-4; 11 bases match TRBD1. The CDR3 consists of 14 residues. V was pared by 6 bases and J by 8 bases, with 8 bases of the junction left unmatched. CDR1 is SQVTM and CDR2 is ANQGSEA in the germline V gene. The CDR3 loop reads CSVGQGQGAEKLFF. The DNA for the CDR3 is TGCAGCGTGGGCCAAGGACAGGGGGCGGAAAAACTGTTTTTT.

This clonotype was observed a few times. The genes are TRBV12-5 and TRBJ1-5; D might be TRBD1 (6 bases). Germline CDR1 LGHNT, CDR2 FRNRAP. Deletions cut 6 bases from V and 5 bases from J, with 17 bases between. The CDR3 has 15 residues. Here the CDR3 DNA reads TGTGCTAGTGGCAACAGGGCCTTAGTGGATCAGCCCCAGCATTTT. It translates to CASGNRALVDQPQHF.

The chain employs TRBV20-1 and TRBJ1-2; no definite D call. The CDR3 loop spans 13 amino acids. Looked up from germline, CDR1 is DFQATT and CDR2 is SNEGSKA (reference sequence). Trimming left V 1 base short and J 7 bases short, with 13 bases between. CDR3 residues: CSARGGRPRGYTF. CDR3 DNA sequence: TGCAGTGCTAGAGGCGGGCGGCCGCGTGGCTACACCTTC.

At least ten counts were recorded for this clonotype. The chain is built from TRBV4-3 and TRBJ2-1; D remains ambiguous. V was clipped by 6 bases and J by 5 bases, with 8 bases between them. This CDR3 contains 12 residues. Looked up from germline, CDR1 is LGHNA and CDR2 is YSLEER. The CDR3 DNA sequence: TGCGCCAGCAGTCTGCAGAACAATGAGCAGTTCTTC. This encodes CASSLQNNEQFF.

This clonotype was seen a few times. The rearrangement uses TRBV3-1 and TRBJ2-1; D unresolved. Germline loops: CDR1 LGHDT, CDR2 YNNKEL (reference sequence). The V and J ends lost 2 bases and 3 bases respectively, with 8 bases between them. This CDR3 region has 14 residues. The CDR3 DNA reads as TGTGCCAGCAGCCAATTGCGTGACTACAATGAGCAGTTCTTC. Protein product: CASSQLRDYNEQFF.

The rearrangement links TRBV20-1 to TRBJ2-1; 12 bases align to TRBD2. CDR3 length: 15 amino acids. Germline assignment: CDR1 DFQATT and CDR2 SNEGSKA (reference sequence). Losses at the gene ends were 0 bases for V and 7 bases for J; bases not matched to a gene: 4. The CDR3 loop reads CSARERTSGANEQFF. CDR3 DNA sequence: TGCAGTGCTAGAGAGCGGACTAGCGGGGCTAATGAGCAGTTCTTC.

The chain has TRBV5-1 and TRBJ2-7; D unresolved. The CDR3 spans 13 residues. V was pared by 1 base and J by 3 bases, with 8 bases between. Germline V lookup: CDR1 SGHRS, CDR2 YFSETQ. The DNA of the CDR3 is TGCGCCAGCAGCTTGTCGGGCGACTACGAGCAGTACTTC. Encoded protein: CASSLSGDYEQYF.

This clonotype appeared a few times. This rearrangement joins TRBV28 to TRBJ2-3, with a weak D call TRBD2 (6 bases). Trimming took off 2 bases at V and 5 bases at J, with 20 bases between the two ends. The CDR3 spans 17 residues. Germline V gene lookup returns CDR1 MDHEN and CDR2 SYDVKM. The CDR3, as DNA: TGTGCCAGCAGTTTAGGGAGGACCCCCGGAAAGAGAGATACGCAGTATTTT. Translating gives CASSLGRTPGKRDTQYF.

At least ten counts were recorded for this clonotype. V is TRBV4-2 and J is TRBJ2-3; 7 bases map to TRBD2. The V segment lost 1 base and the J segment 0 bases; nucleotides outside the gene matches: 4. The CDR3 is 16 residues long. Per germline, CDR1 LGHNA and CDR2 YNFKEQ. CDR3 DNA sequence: TGTGCCAGCAGCCAAGGAACGGGGGGTAGCACAGATACGCAGTATTTT. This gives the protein CASSQGTGGSTDTQYF.

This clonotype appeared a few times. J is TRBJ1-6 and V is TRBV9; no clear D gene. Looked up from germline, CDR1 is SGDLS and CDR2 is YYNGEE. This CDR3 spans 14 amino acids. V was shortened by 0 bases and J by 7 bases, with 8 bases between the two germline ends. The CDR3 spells CASSVVFGNSPLHF. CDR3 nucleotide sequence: TGTGCCAGCAGCGTAGTTTTCGGGAATTCACCCCTCCACTTT.